The clone carrying this T cell receptor beta chain has only one observation. The antigen remains unidentified. Sample treatment: 19 received Ad26.COV2.S at low or high dose, single or two shots; 5 received placebo; per-sample allocation not given. Sampling occurred on day 63 after the first vaccine or placebo injection. This sample is drawn from a study of Ad26.COV2.S vaccination and SARS-CoV-2 variants. Study at large: Doses of Ad26.COV2.S were injected into muscle once or twice, 56 days apart.

Germline V gene lookup returns CDR1 LGHDT and CDR2 YNNKEL (reference sequence). V was cut by 4 bases and J by 3 bases, with 13 bases left in between. The CDR3 sequence is 15 residues long. Study conclusions and caveats: In TCR breadth and depth analyses, total T cell responses may have been underestimated. For non-spike TCRs, breadth in vaccine recipients resembled that in placebo recipients.

Assay used: immunoSEQ multiplex PCR; TCRdb lists only in-frame clones, some missing. Of roughly 380,000 clones in the sample, around 83% are singletons; the top ten hold 3% to 4%. The chain is built from TRBV3-1 (or the pseudogene TRBV3-2) and TRBJ1-5; a weak D match, TRBD1 (6 bases). This specimen consisted of peripheral blood, obtained in a trial of Ad26.COV2.S vaccine versus placebo. The TCR originated in a person aged 18-65 years who received the Ad26.COV2.S COVID-19 vaccine or a placebo. DNA for the CDR3: TGTGCCAGCAGCCGCGGGGACATCCCCAATCAGCCCCAGCATTTT. Amino acid sequence: CASSRGDIPNQPQHF.